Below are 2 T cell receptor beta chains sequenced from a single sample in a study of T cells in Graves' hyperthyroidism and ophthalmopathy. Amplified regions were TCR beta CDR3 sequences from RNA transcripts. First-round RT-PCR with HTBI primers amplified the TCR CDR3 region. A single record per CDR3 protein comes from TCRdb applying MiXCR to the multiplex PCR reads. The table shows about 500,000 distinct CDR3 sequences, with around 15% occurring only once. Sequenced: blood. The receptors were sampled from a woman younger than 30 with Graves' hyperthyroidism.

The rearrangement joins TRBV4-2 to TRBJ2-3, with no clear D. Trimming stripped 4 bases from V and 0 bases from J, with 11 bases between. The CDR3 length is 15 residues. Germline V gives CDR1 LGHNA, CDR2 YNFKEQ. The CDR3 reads CASSPRPASTDTQYF. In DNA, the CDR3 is TGTGCCAGCAGCCCACGACCGGCGAGCACAGATACGCAGTATTTT.

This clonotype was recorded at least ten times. The CDR3 coding sequence is TGTGCCAGCTCACCCAGAACAGGGGACTATGGCTACACCTTC. It is translated as CASSPRTGDYGYTF. This rearrangement joins TRBV18 to TRBJ1-2; 7 bases agree with TRBD1. After removal of 3 bases from V and 3 bases from J, the junction contained 4 bases not matched to a gene. In germline, CDR1 is KGHSH, CDR2 LQKENI. The CDR3 covers 14 residues.